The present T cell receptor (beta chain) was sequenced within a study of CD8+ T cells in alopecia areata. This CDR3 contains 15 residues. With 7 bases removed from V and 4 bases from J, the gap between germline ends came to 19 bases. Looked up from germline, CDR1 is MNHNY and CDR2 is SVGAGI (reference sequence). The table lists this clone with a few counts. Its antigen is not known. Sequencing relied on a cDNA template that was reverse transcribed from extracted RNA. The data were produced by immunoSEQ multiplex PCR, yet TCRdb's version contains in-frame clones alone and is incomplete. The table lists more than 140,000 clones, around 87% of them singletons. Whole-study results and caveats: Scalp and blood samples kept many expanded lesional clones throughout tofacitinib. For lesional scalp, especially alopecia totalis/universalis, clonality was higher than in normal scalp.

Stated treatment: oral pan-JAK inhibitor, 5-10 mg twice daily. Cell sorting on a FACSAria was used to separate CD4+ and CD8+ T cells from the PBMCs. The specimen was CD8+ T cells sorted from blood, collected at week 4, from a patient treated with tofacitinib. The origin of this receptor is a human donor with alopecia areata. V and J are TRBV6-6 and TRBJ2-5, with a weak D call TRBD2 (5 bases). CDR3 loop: CASTPPASSGETQYF. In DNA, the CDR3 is TGTGCCAGCACCCCTCCGGCCTCCAGCGGAGAGACCCAGTACTTC.